These 25 T cell receptor beta chains originate from one sample sequenced in a study of OX40 agonist ivuxolimab in advanced cancers. Sequencing used immunoSEQ multiplex PCR; TCRdb keeps in-frame clones, though not all of them. The sample records 65,000 to 80,000 clones, around 87% being singletons. Source: CD4+ or CD8+ T cells sorted from blood, taken in a trial of the OX40 agonist ivuxolimab. All receptors derive from an adult with an advanced solid tumor such as melanoma, head and neck, liver or kidney cancer.

The chain links TRBV9 to TRBJ2-7; 14 nucleotides line up with TRBD2. CDR3 length: 19 residues. After removal of 0 bases from V and 0 bases from J, the junction contained 8 bases not matched to a gene. Germline V gives CDR1 SGDLS, CDR2 YYNGEE. This chain's CDR3 is CASSVGPGLAGESSYEQYF. In nucleotides, the CDR3 is TGTGCCAGCAGCGTAGGACCGGGACTAGCGGGAGAGAGCTCCTACGAGCAGTACTTC. Based on the CDR3 plus reference TRBV9 and TRBJ2-7, the full variable domain is DSGVTQTPKHLITATGQRVTLRCSPRSGDLSVYWYQQSLDQGLQFLIQYYNGEERAKGNILERFSAQQFPDLHSELNLSSLELGDSALYFCASSVGPGLAGESSYEQYFGPGTRLTVT.

About this clone itself: Compared with germline, one end of the junction differs, possibly owing to a read error. The J gene is TRBJ2-5, the V gene TRBV7-2; either TRBD1 or TRBD2 may supply D (5 bases each). The CDR3 runs to 14 residues. Germline CDR1 and CDR2: SGHTA and FQGNSA. CDR3 sequence: CASSSLSLGETRYF. DNA for the CDR3: TGTGCCAGCAGCTCACTGAGCTTGGGGGAAACCCGGTACTTC.

This chain joins TRBV19 and TRBJ1-1; D ambiguous. Germline CDR1 reads LNHDA; CDR2 reads SQIVND (reference sequence). CDR3 length: 13 residues. With 6 bases removed from V and 4 bases from J, the gap between germline ends came to 12 bases. The CDR3 region has the DNA TGTGCCAGTAGACAAACCCGGTCCACTGAAGCTTTCTTT. Its protein is CASRQTRSTEAFF.

The CDR3 region is CASSILDGGRESSYEQYF. The CDR3 DNA reads TGTGCCAGTAGTATTCTTGACGGGGGGAGGGAAAGCTCCTACGAGCAGTACTTC. This chain links TRBV19 with TRBJ2-7; 7 bases map to TRBD2. J gave up 0 bases and V 3 bases, and 14 bases lay outside the gene matches. The CDR3 runs to 18 residues. CDR1 and CDR2 from the germline V gene are LNHDA and SQIVND (reference sequence).

The chain's CDR3 is CASSYQRGVTTTDTQYF. The CDR3 DNA reads as TGTGCCAGCAGCTACCAGAGGGGGGTTACCACCACAGATACGCAGTATTTT. The rearrangement uses TRBV7-6 and TRBJ2-3, with D perhaps TRBD1 or TRBD2 (6 bases each). The V gene's germline CDR1 is SGHVS and CDR2 FNYEAQ. V was trimmed by 4 bases and J by 2 bases, leaving 19 bases between them. The length of the CDR3 is 17 residues.

The rearrangement links TRBV5-4 to TRBJ2-7; 11 positions match TRBD2. The germline V gene has CDR1 SGHNT and CDR2 YYREEE (reference sequence). There are 19 residues in the CDR3. V was pared by 0 bases and J by 2 bases, with 13 bases of the junction left unmatched. CDR3 amino acids: CASSLGEVAGGPRAYEQYF. The DNA of the CDR3 is TGTGCCAGCAGCTTGGGCGAGGTAGCGGGAGGGCCGAGGGCCTACGAGCAGTACTTC.

The chain joins TRBV7-2 to TRBJ2-2; 7 bases line up with TRBD1. This CDR3 region has 13 residues. Germline CDR1 and CDR2: SGHTA and FQGNSA. J was trimmed by 7 bases and V by 5 bases; bases with no gene match: 4. The chain's CDR3 is CASSPQGSGELFF. The CDR3 coding sequence is TGTGCCAGCAGCCCACAGGGGAGCGGGGAGCTGTTTTTT.

This clone was counted a few times. The chain has TRBV11-2 and TRBJ1-1; a possible D gene is TRBD1 (5 bases). This CDR3 is built from 15 residues. From germline, CDR1 is SGHAT and CDR2 FQNNGV. Deletions cut 2 bases from V and 0 bases from J, with 10 bases between. CDR3 bases: TGTGCCAGCAGCTTATACCAGGGACTGAACACTGAAGCTTTCTTT. Translating gives CASSLYQGLNTEAFF.

The chain is built from TRBV5-5 and TRBJ2-5, with D possibly called TRBD1 or TRBD2 (5 bases each). In germline, CDR1 is SGHKS, CDR2 YYEKEE (reference sequence). The V gene lost 2 bases and the J gene lost 4 bases, with 12 bases spanning the gap. The CDR3 extends over 14 amino acids. The DNA for the CDR3 is TGTGCCAGCAGCTTCGGGGCCCAAGGAGAGACCCAGTACTTC. It codes for CASSFGAQGETQYF.

This chain joins TRBV4-1 and TRBJ2-7, with 10 bases matching TRBD2. The CDR3 totals 16 residues. Germline values: CDR1 MGHRA, CDR2 YSYEKL. With 0 bases clipped from V and 3 bases from J, the junction kept 5 bases outside the gene matches. CDR3 in DNA: TGCGCCAGCAGCCAAGATCCCCTAGCGGGAGTCTACGAGCAGTACTTC. Its translation: CASSQDPLAGVYEQYF.

The V call is TRBV28, the J call TRBJ2-6, with TRBD1 identical over 9 bases. The CDR3 contains 17 residues. CDR1 is MDHEN and CDR2 is SYDVKM in the germline V gene. The V gene end was trimmed by 3 bases and the J gene end by 1 base; junction bases not matched to a gene: 4. CDR3: CASSFPGQGSGANVLTF. The CDR3 coding sequence is TGTGCCAGCAGTTTCCCGGGACAGGGTTCTGGGGCCAACGTCCTGACTTTC.

The chain joins TRBV6-5 to TRBJ2-1; D gene unclear. In germline, CDR1 is MNHEY, CDR2 SVGAGI. This CDR3 comprises 12 residues. The ends were cut back, 8 bases at V and 9 bases at J, with 14 bases in the middle. The CDR3 loop reads CASGLRDREQFF. CDR3 coding DNA: TGTGCCAGCGGTCTTCGCGATCGTGAGCAGTTCTTC.

CDR3 loop: CASNSRLRQGNYGYTF. As DNA, the CDR3 is TGTGCCAGCAACTCTAGATTGAGACAGGGGAACTATGGCTACACCTTC. The genes are TRBV28 and TRBJ1-2, with TRBD1 identical over 8 bases. Germline V gives CDR1 MDHEN, CDR2 SYDVKM. This CDR3 contains 16 residues. After removal of 7 bases from V and 2 bases from J, the junction contained 12 bases not matched to a gene.

The J gene is TRBJ2-7, the V gene TRBV19, with D possibly called TRBD1 or TRBD2 (6 bases each). This CDR3 has 15 amino acids. Looked up from germline, CDR1 is LNHDA and CDR2 is SQIVND (reference sequence). V was shortened by 6 bases and J by 4 bases, with 19 bases between the two germline ends. The CDR3 sequence: CASRSRGGGEYEQYF. CDR3 DNA: TGTGCCAGTAGAAGCCGAGGAGGGGGAGAATACGAGCAGTACTTC.

This clone came up once. The chain combines TRBV5-1 with TRBJ2-5, with 7 bases identical to TRBD1. Germline V gene lookup returns CDR1 SGHRS and CDR2 YFSETQ. This CDR3 has 15 amino acids. The trim removed 4 bases at V and 2 bases at J, leaving 8 bases unmatched. The CDR3 loop is CASSMGQSHQETQYF. The CDR3 region has the DNA TGCGCCAGCAGCATGGGACAGAGTCATCAAGAGACCCAGTACTTC. The complete variable domain, with remaining parts taken from reference TRBV5-1 and TRBJ2-5, reads KAGVTQTPRYLIKTRGQQVTLSCSPISGHRSVSWYQQTPGQGLQFLFEYFSETQRNKGNFPGRFSGRQFSNSRSEMNVSTLELGDSALYLCASSMGQSHQETQYFGPGTRLLVL.

In DNA, the CDR3 is TGTGCCAGCAGCACCTCAGCTATCGAGCAGTACTTC. Its translation: CASSTSAIEQYF. The V and J genes are TRBV7-9 and TRBJ2-7; D gene ambiguous. The V end was cut by 5 bases, the J end by 6 bases, with 11 bases between. CDR1 and CDR2 (germline): SEHNR, FQNEAQ (reference sequence). This CDR3 spans 12 amino acids. The complete variable domain, with remaining parts taken from reference TRBV7-9 and TRBJ2-7, reads DTGVSQNPRHKITKRGQNVTFRCDPISEHNRLYWYRQTLGQGPEFLTYFQNEAQLEKSRLLSDRFSAERPKGSFSTLEIQRTEQGDSAMYLCASSTSAIEQYFGPGTRLTVT.

This clone appeared a few times. The J gene is TRBJ2-2, the V gene TRBV10-3; TRBD1 aligns across 8 bases. Germline CDR1 ENHRY, CDR2 SYGVKD. After removal of 6 bases from V and 0 bases from J, the junction contained 6 bases not matched to a gene. The CDR3 has 16 residues. CDR3 in DNA: TGTGCCATCAGGAGATCGGGACAGGCGAACACCGGGGAGCTGTTTTTT. The encoded protein is CAIRRSGQANTGELFF.

This chain links TRBV2 with TRBJ1-1, with TRBD1 matching 9 bases. CDR1 and CDR2 from the germline V gene are SNHLY and FYNNEI. Trimming removed 7 bases from V and 4 bases from J; junction bases left unmatched: 4. CDR3 length: 13 amino acids. CDR3 protein: CASTEDRGTEAFF. CDR3 bases: TGTGCCAGCACTGAGGACAGGGGCACTGAAGCTTTCTTT.

This clone has only a few counts. The rearrangement uses TRBV7-9 and TRBJ1-1; 7 bases are shared with TRBD1. Per the germline V gene, CDR1 is SEHNR and CDR2 is FQNEAQ (reference sequence). There are 15 residues in the CDR3. V gave up 5 bases and J gave up 0 bases; unmatched junction bases: 6. Here the CDR3 DNA reads TGTGCCAGCAGCCCAGGGGGAACAGTGAACACTGAAGCTTTCTTT. Encoded protein: CASSPGGTVNTEAFF.

The chain is built from TRBV11-2 and TRBJ2-7; TRBD2 agrees at 9 bases. Germline values: CDR1 SGHAT, CDR2 FQNNGV. The CDR3 totals 16 residues. The ends lost 2 bases at V and 6 bases at J; junction bases unmatched: 11. This chain's CDR3 is CASSLRREGRAGEQYF. The CDR3, as DNA: TGTGCCAGCAGCTTAAGGCGGGAGGGCCGTGCCGGCGAGCAGTACTTC. Full variable domain (remainder filled in from reference TRBV11-2 and TRBJ2-7): EAGVAQSPRYKIIEKRQSVAFWCNPISGHATLYWYQQILGQGPKLLIQFQNNGVVDDSQLPKDRFSAERLKGVDSTLKIQPAKLEDSAVYLCASSLRREGRAGEQYFGPGTRLTVT.

The chain recombines TRBV11-2 with TRBJ2-6; the D is unclear. Per the germline V gene, CDR1 is SGHAT and CDR2 is FQNNGV. The CDR3 spans 15 residues. The V gene lost 2 bases and the J gene lost 0 bases, with 5 bases spanning the gap. CDR3 sequence reads: CASSLTSSGANVLTF. CDR3 DNA: TGTGCCAGCAGCTTAACGAGCTCTGGGGCCAACGTCCTGACTTTC. Full variable domain (rest looked up from reference TRBV11-2 and TRBJ2-6): EAGVAQSPRYKIIEKRQSVAFWCNPISGHATLYWYQQILGQGPKLLIQFQNNGVVDDSQLPKDRFSAERLKGVDSTLKIQPAKLEDSAVYLCASSLTSSGANVLTFGAGSRLTVL.

The chain recombines TRBV18 with TRBJ2-7; 7 nucleotides align to TRBD2. The CDR3 is 14 residues long. CDR1 is KGHSH and CDR2 is LQKENI in the germline V gene. The trim removed 8 bases at V and 2 bases at J, leaving 9 bases unmatched. The CDR3 loop is CASQPASGTYEQYF. The CDR3 region has the DNA TGTGCCAGCCAACCCGCTAGCGGAACCTACGAGCAGTACTTC.

This clone was found once. V usage is TRBV10-3 and J usage is TRBJ2-5; D ambiguous. Germline loops: CDR1 ENHRY, CDR2 SYGVKD. Trimming took 6 bases from V and 5 from J, leaving 13 bases between them. CDR3 length: 13 residues. The CDR3 DNA follows: TGTGCCATCAGGGGCGAGTCGGTGGAGACCCAGTACTTC. Protein sequence: CAIRGESVETQYF.

This rearrangement joins TRBV5-1 to TRBJ1-2; perhaps TRBD1 as D (5 bases). Trimming took 1 base from V and 7 from J, leaving 14 bases between them. This CDR3 is built from 14 residues. CDR1 and CDR2 from the germline V gene are SGHRS and YFSETQ. In DNA form, the CDR3 reads TGCGCCAGCAGCTTGCGTCAGGGAGGTGTTGGCTACACCTTC. As protein: CASSLRQGGVGYTF.

This chain links TRBV11-3 with TRBJ2-7, with D tentatively TRBD2 (6 bases). The germline gives CDR1 SGHNT, CDR2 YENEEA. This CDR3 region has 19 residues. With 0 bases removed from V and 0 bases from J, the gap between germline ends came to 21 bases. The CDR3 protein is CASSLDPRRAGMRSYEQYF. The DNA for the CDR3 is TGTGCCAGCAGCTTAGATCCTAGGAGGGCGGGAATGCGCTCCTACGAGCAGTACTTC.